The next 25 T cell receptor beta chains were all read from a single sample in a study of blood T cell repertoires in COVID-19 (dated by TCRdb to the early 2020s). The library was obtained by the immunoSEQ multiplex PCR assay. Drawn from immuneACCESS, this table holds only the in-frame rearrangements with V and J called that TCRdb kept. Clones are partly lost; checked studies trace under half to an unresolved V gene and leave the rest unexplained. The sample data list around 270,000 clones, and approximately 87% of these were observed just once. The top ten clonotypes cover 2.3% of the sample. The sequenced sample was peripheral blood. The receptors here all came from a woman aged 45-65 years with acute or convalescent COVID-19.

CDR3 loop: CASSQFRGREQFF. The CDR3 region has the DNA TGTGCCAGCAGCCAATTTCGGGGGAGAGAGCAGTTCTTC. The chain has TRBV3-1 (or the pseudogene TRBV3-2) and TRBJ2-1, with D possibly TRBD2 on 6 matching bases. CDR1 and CDR2 (germline): LGHDT, YNNKEL (reference sequence). The length of the CDR3 is 13 residues. Trimming stripped 2 bases from V and 10 bases from J, with 12 bases between.

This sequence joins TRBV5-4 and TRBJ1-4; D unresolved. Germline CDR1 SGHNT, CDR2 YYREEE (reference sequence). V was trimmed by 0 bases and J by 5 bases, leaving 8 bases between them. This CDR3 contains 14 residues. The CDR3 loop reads CASSLDSTNEKLFF. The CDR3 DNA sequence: TGTGCCAGCAGCTTGGACAGTACGAATGAAAAACTGTTTTTT.

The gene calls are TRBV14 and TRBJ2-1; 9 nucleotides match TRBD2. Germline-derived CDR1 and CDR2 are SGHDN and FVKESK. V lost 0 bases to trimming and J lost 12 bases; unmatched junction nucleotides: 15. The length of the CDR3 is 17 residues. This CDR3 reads CASSQDWREGGNERQFF. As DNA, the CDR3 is TGTGCCAGCAGCCAAGATTGGCGGGAGGGGGGAAATGAGCGGCAGTTCTTC.

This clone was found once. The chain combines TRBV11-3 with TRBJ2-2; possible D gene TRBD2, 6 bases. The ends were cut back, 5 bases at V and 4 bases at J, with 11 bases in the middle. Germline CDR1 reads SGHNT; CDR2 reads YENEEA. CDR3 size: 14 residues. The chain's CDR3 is CASSPGTATGELFF. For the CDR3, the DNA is TGTGCCAGCAGCCCCGGGACTGCCACCGGGGAGCTGTTTTTT.

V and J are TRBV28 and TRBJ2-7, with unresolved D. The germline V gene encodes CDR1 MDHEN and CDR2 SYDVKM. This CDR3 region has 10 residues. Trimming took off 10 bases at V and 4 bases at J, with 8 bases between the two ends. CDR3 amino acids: CATRFYEQYF. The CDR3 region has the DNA TGTGCCACCCGGTTTTACGAGCAGTACTTC. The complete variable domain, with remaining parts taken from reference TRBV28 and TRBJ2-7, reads DVKVTQSSRYLVKRTGEKVFLECVQDMDHENMFWYRQDPGLGLRLIYFSYDVKMKEKGDIPEGYSVSREKKERFSLILESASTNQTSMYLCATRFYEQYFGPGTRLTVT.

In nucleotides, the CDR3 is TGTGCCAGCAGCACTTACAGGGGTGGCGCTTACAATGAGCAGTTCTTC. Translation: CASSTYRGGAYNEQFF. The chain links TRBV11-3 to TRBJ2-1, with 7 bases fitting TRBD1. V dropped 5 bases and J dropped 4; count of bases not matched to a gene: 11. The CDR3 consists of 16 residues. Germline assignment: CDR1 SGHNT and CDR2 YENEEA.

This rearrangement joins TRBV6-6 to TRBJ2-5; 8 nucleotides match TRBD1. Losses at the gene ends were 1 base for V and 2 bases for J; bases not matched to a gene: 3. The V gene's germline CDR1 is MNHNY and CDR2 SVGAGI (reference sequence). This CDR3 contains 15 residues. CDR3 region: CASSYYGQGQETQYF. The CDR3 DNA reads TGTGCCAGCAGTTACTACGGACAGGGACAAGAGACCCAGTACTTC.

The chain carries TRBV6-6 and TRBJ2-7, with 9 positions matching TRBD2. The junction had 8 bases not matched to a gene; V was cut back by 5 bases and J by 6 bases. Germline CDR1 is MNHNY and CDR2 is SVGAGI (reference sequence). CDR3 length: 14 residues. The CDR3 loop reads CASSVGGRAVEQYF. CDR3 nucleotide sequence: TGTGCCAGCAGTGTCGGCGGGAGGGCCGTCGAGCAGTACTTC.

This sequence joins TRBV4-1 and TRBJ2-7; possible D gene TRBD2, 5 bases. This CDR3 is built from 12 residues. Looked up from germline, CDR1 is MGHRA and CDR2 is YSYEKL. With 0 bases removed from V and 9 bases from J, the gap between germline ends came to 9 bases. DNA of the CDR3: TGCGCCAGCAGCCAAGACGGAGGAGGGCAGTACTTC. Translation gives CASSQDGGGQYF.

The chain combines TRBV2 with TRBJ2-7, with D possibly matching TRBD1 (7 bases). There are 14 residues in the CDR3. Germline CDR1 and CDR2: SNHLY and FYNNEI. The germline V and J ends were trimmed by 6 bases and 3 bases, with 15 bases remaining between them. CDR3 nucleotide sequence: TGTGCCAGCAGGCCCCCAGGGGGGCGCTACGAGCAGTACTTC. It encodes CASRPPGGRYEQYF.

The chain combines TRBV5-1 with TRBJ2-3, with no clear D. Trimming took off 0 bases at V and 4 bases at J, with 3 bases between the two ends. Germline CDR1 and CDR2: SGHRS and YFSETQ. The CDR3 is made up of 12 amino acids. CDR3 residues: CASSLGADTQYF. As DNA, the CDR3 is TGCGCCAGCAGCTTGGGAGCAGATACGCAGTATTTT.

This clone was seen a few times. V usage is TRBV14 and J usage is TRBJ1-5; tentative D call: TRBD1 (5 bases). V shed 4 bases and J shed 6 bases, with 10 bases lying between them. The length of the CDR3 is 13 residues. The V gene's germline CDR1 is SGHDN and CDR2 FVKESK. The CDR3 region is CASSRQGGQPQHF. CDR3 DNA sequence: TGTGCCAGCAGCCGCCAGGGTGGTCAGCCCCAGCATTTT.

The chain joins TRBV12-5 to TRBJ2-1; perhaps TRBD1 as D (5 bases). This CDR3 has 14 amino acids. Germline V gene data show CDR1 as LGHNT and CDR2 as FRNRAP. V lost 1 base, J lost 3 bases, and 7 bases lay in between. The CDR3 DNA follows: TGTGCTAGTGGTTTGGAGGGGCTCTACAATGAGCAGTTCTTC. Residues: CASGLEGLYNEQFF.

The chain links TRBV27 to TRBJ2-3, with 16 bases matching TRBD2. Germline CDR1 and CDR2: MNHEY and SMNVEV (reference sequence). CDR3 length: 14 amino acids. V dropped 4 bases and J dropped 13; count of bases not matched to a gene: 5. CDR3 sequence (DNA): TGTGCCAGCAGTTCGGGACTAGCGGGAGGGCTAGAGTATTTT. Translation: CASSSGLAGGLEYF.

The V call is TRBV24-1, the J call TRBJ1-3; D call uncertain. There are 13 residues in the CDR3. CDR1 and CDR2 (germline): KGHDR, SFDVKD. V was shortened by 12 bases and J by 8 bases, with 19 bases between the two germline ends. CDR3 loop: CAPPLGKADTIYF. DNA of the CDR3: TGTGCCCCCCCGTTAGGTAAGGCGGACACCATATATTTT.

CDR3 sequence reads: CASRRALGATDTQYF. As DNA, the CDR3 is TGTGCCAGCAGACGCGCCCTGGGGGCGACAGATACGCAGTATTTT. This chain connects TRBV28 to TRBJ2-3; D is perhaps TRBD1 (6 bases). V lost 6 bases, J lost 3 bases, and 16 bases lay in between. Germline lookup yields CDR1 MDHEN and CDR2 SYDVKM. This CDR3 spans 15 amino acids.

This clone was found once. The CDR3 loop is CASSLEAGGKEKLFF. The DNA for the CDR3 is TGTGCCAGCAGCTTGGAGGCAGGGGGGAAGGAAAAACTGTTTTTT. The chain couples TRBV5-4 to TRBJ1-4; 7 bases are shared with TRBD1. This CDR3 is built from 15 residues. The V segment lost 0 bases and the J segment 8 bases; nucleotides outside the gene matches: 7. CDR1 and CDR2 (germline): SGHNT, YYREEE (reference sequence).

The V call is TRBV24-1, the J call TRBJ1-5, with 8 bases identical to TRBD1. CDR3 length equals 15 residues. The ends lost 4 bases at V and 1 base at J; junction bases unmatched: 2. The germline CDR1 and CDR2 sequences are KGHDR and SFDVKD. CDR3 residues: CATSEQGASNQPQHF. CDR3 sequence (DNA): TGTGCCACCAGTGAGCAGGGGGCAAGCAATCAGCCCCAGCATTTT.

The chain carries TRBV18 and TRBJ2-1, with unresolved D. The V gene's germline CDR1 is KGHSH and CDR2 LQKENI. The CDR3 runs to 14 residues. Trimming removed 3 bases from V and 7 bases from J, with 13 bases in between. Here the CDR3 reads CASSPTAASNEQFF. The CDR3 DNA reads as TGTGCCAGCTCACCTACGGCGGCTTCAAATGAGCAGTTCTTC.

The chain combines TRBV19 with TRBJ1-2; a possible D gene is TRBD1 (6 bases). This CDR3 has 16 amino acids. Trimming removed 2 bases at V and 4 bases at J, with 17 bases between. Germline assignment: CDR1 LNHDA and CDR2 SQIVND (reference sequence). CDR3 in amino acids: CASSIRFGQSSYGYTF. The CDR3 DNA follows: TGTGCCAGTAGTATAAGATTTGGACAGTCTTCCTATGGCTACACCTTC.

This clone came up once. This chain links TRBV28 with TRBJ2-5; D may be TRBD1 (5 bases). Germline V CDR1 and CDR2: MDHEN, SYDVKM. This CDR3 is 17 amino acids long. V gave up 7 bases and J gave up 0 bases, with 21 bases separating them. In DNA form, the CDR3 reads TGTGCCAGCATCGGGCTCGGCTGGAAGGGGTACCAAGAGACCCAGTACTTC. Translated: CASIGLGWKGYQETQYF.

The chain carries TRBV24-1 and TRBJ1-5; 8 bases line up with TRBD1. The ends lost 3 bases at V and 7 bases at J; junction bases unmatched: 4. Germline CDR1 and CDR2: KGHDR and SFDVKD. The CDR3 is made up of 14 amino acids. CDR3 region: CATSDAQGEQPQHF. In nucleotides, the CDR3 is TGTGCCACCAGTGATGCACAGGGGGAACAGCCCCAGCATTTT.

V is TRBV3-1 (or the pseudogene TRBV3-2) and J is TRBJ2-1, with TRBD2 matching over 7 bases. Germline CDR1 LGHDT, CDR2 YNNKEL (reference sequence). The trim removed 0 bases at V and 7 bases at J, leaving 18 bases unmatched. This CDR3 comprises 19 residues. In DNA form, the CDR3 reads TGTGCCAGCAGCCAAGAGGGCCCAGAGTGGCCGGGAGGAGGGAATGAGCAGTTCTTC. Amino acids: CASSQEGPEWPGGGNEQFF.

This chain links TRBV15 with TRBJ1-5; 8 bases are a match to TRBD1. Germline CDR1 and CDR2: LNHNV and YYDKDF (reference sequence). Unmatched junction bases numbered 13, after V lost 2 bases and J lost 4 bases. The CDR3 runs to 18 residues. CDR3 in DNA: TGTGCCACCAGCAGACTAAAATTACAGGGGGGACTAAATCAGCCCCAGCATTTT. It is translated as CATSRLKLQGGLNQPQHF.

The CDR3 DNA reads TGTGCCAGCAGCCCATGGGACAGGGGAAGGGACGAGCAGTACTTC. Translation: CASSPWDRGRDEQYF. The gene calls are TRBV11-2 and TRBJ2-7; 10 nucleotides match TRBD1. The V segment lost 5 bases and the J segment 5 bases; nucleotides outside the gene matches: 9. The germline gives CDR1 SGHAT, CDR2 FQNNGV. This CDR3 is 15 amino acids long.